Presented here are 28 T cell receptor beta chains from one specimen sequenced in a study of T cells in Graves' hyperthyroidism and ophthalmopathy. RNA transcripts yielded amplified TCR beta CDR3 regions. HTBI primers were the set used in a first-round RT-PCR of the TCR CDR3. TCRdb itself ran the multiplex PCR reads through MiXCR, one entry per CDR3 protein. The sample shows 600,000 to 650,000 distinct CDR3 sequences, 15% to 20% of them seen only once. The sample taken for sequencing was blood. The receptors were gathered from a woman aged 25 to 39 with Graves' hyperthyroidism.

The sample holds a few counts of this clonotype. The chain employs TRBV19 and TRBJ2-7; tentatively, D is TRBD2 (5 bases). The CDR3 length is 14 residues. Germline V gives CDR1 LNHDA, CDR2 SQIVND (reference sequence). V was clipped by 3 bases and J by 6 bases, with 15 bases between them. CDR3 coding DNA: TGTGCCAGTAGTATCGGGCTAGCAAGCGCCGAGCAGTACTTC. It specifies CASSIGLASAEQYF.

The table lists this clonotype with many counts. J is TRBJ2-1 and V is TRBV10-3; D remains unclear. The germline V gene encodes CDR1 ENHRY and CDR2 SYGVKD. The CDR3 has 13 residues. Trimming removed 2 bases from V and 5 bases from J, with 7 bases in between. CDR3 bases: TGTGCCATCAGTGAGAAAGGAAACAATGAGCAGTTCTTC. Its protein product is CAISEKGNNEQFF.

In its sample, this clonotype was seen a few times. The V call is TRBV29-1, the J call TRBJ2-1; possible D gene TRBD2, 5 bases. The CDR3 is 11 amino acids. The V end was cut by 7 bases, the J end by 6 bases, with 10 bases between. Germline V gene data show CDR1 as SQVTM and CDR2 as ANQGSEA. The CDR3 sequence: CSGKLVNEQFF. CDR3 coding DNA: TGCAGCGGTAAACTAGTCAATGAGCAGTTCTTC.

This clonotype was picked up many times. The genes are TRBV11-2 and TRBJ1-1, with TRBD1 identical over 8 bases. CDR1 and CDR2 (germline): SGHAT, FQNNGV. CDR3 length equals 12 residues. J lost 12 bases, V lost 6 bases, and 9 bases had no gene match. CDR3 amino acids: CASRKDRGVTFF. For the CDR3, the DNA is TGTGCCAGCAGAAAAGACAGGGGCGTGACTTTCTTT.

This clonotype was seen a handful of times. The CDR3 DNA follows: TGTGCCAGCAGCCCGAATTACCTTGGGAGATTTGAATACGAGCAGTACTTC. Its protein product is CASSPNYLGRFEYEQYF. The rearrangement joins TRBV28 to TRBJ2-7; D may be TRBD2 (5 bases). The CDR3 runs 17 residues. Germline V gives CDR1 MDHEN, CDR2 SYDVKM. Trimming left V 6 bases short and J 4 bases short, with 25 bases between.

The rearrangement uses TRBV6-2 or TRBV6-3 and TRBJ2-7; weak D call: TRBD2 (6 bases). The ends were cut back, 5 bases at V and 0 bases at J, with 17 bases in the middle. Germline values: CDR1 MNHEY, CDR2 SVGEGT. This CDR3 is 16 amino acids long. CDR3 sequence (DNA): TGTGCCAGCAGTCCCCCCGGGGCTAGCGCCTCCTACGAGCAGTACTTC. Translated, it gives CASSPPGASASYEQYF.

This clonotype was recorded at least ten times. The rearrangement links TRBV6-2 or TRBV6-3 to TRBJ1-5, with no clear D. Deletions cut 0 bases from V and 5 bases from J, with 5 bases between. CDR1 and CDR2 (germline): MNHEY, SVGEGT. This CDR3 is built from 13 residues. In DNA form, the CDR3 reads TGTGCCAGCAGTTACTCGTTACATCAGCCCCAGCATTTT. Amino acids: CASSYSLHQPQHF.

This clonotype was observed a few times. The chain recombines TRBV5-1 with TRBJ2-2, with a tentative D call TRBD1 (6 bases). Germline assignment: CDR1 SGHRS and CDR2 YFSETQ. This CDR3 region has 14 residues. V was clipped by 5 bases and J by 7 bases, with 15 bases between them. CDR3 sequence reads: CASRVQGTGGELFF. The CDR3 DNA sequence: TGCGCCAGCAGAGTCCAGGGGACGGGCGGGGAGCTGTTTTTT.

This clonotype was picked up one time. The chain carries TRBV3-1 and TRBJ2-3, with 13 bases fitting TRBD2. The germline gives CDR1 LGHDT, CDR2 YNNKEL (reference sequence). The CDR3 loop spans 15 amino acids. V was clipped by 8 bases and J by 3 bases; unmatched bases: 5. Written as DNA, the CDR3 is TGTGCCAGCCGTTGGACTAGCGGGAGTACAGATACGCAGTATTTT. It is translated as CASRWTSGSTDTQYF.

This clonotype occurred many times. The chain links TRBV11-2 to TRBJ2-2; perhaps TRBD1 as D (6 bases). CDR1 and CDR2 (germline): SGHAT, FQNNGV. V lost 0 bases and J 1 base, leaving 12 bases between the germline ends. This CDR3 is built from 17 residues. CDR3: CASSLELQGMNTGELFF. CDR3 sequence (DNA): TGTGCCAGCAGCTTAGAACTGCAGGGGATGAACACCGGGGAGCTGTTTTTT.

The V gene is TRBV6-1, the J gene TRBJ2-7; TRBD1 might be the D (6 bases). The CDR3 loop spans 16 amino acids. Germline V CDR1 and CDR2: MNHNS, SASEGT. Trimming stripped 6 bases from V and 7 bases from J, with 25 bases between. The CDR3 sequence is CASSRPARGKSGEQYF. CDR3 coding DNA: TGTGCCAGCAGCCGCCCAGCCAGGGGCAAATCGGGGGAGCAGTACTTC.

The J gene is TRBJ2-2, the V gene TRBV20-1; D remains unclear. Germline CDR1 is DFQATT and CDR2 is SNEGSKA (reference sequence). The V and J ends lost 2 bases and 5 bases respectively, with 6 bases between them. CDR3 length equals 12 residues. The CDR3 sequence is CSARRRTGELFF. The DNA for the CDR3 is TGCAGTGCTAGACGAAGGACCGGGGAGCTGTTTTTT.

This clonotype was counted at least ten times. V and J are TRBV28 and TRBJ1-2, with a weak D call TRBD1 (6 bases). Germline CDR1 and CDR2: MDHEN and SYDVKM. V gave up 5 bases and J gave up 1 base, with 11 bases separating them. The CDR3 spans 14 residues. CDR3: CASSGTMLNYGYTF. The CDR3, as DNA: TGTGCCAGCAGTGGGACAATGCTTAACTATGGCTACACCTTC.

Here the CDR3 reads CASSQAYRFSYNEQFF. CDR3 bases: TGCGCCAGCAGCCAAGCATATCGATTCTCCTACAATGAGCAGTTCTTC. This chain uses TRBV4-3 with TRBJ2-1; D gene uncertain. The V gene's germline CDR1 is LGHNA and CDR2 YSLEER. Trimming stripped 1 base from V and 0 bases from J, with 10 bases between. This CDR3 spans 16 amino acids.

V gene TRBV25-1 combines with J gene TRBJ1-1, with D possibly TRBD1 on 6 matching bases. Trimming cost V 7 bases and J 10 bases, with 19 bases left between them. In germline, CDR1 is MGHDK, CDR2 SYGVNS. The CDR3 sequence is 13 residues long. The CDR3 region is CASKMGRGVGAFF. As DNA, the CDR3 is TGTGCCAGCAAAATGGGTAGGGGGGTCGGAGCTTTCTTT.

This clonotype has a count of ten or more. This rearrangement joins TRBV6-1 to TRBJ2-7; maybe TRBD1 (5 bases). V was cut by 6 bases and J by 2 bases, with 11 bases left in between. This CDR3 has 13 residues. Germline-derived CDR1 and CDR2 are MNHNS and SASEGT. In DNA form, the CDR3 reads TGTGCCAGCAGCCCGACAGTGACCTACGAGCAGTACTTC. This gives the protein CASSPTVTYEQYF.

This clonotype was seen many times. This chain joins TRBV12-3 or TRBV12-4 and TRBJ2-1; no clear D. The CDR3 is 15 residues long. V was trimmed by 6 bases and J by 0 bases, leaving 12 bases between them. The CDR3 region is CASRTLSSSYNEQFF. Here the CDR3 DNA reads TGTGCCAGCAGAACCTTGTCCAGCTCCTACAATGAGCAGTTCTTC.

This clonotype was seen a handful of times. The CDR3: CAWSVMSSTDTQYF. As DNA, the CDR3 is TGTGCCTGGAGTGTGATGAGTAGCACAGATACGCAGTATTTT. The chain couples TRBV30 to TRBJ2-3; no firm D call. This CDR3 comprises 14 residues. From germline, CDR1 is GTSNPN and CDR2 SVGIG (reference sequence). Between the trimmed V and J ends, which lost 0 bases and 0 bases, there was a span of 7 bases.

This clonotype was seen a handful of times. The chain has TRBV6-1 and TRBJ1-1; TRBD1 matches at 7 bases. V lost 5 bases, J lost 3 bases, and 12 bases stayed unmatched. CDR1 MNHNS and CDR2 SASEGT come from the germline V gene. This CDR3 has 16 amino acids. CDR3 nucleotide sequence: TGTGCCAGCAGTACCACGTTAGACAGGGCTTACACTGAAGCTTTCTTT. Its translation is CASSTTLDRAYTEAFF.

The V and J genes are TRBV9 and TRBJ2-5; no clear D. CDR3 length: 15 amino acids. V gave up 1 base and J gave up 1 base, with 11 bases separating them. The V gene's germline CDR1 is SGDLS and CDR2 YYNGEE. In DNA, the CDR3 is TGTGCCAGCAGCGTAAGTGTGGTAGCCCAAGAGACCCAGTACTTC. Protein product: CASSVSVVAQETQYF.

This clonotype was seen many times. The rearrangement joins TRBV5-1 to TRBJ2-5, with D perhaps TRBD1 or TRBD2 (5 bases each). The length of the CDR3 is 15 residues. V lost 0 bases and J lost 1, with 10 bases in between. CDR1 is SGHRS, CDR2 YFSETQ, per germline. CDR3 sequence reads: CASSLAGTFQETQYF. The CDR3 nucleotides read TGCGCCAGCAGCTTGGCCGGGACCTTCCAAGAGACCCAGTACTTC.

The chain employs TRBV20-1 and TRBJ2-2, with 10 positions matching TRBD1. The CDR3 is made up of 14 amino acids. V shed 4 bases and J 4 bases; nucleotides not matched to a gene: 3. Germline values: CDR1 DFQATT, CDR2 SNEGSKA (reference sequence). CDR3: CSATDRGLTGELFF. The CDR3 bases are TGCAGTGCTACCGACAGGGGGCTCACCGGGGAGCTGTTTTTT.

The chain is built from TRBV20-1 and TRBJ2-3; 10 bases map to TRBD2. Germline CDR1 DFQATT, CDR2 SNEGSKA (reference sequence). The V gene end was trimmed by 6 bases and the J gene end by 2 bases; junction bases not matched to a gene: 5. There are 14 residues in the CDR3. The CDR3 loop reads CSALGLANTDTQYF. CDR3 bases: TGCAGTGCCCTGGGACTAGCGAACACAGATACGCAGTATTTT.

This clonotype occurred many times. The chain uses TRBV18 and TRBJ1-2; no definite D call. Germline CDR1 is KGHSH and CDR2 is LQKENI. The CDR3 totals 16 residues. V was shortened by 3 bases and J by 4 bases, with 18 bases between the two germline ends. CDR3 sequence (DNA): TGTGCCAGCTCACCCTCGGGTCACGAGCTCGGCTATGGCTACACCTTC. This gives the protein CASSPSGHELGYGYTF.

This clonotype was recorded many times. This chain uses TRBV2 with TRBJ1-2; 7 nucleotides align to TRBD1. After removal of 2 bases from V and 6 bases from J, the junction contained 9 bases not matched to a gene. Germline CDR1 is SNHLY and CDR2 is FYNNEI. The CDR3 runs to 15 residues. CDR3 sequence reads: CASSEMDRISDGYTF. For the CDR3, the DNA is TGTGCCAGCAGTGAAATGGACAGGATTTCGGATGGCTACACCTTC.

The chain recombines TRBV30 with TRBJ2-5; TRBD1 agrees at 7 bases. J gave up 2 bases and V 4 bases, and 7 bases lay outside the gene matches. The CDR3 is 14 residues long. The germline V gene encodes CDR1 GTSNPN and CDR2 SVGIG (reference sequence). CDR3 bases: TGTGCCTGGACCCCGGGACAGCCACAAGAGACCCAGTACTTC. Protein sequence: CAWTPGQPQETQYF.

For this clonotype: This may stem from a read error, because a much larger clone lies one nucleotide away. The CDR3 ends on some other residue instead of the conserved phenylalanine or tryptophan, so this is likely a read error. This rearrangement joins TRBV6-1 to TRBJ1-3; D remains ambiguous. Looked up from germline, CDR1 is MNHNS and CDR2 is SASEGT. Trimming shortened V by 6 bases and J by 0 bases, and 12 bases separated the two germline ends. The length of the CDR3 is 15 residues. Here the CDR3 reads CASSRHGSSGNTIYS. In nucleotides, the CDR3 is TGTGCCAGCAGCAGACATGGCAGCTCTGGAAACACCATATATTCT.

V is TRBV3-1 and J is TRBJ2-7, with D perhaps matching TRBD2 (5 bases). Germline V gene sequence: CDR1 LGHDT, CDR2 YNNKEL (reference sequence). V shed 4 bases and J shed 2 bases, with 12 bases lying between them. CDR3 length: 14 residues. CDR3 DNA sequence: TGTGCCAGCAGCCCCTGTAGCGTCCCCTACGAGCAGTACTTC. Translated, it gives CASSPCSVPYEQYF.